Listed below are T cell receptor beta chains from one sample, sequenced in a study of T cell changes during pregnancy in multiple sclerosis. Sequenced by immunoSEQ multiplex PCR; TCRdb stores in-frame clones only, minus some. Seen here are roughly 51,000 clones, roughly 94% observed once, and the top ten hold 5.5%. Here the sequenced sample was CD8+ T cells from peripheral blood mononuclear cells, taken before pregnancy. The receptors here all came from a female donor with multiple sclerosis, enrolled in a pregnancy study. The CDR3 runs from the conserved cysteine through the conserved F or W. Fields, in order: D gene, clone size, V gene, J gene, CDR3 protein, CDR3 DNA. The D gene is left open where the match is weak. Clone size, where shown, is once, few, many, or a class for clones that have expanded.

-	-	TRBV27	TRBJ2-7	CASSLRKSSYEQYF	TGTGCCAGCAGTCTCCGTAAGAGCTCCTACGAGCAGTACTTC
-	-	TRBV27	TRBJ2-7	CASKGSYEQYF	TGTGCCAGCAAGGGGTCCTACGAGCAGTACTTC
-	-	TRBV19	TRBJ2-7	CASSIGSGLTYEQYF	TGTGCCAGTAGTATCGGATCAGGGCTAACCTACGAGCAGTACTTC
-	-	TRBV11-2	TRBJ2-1	CASSATPSSYNEQFF	TGTGCCAGCAGCGCCACTCCTAGCTCCTACAATGAGCAGTTCTTC
-	-	TRBV12-5	TRBJ2-2	CASGSRGNTGELFF	TGTGCTAGTGGCAGCCGGGGGAACACCGGGGAGCTGTTTTTT
-	-	TRBV28	TRBJ1-5	CASSFFPGSNQPQHF	TGTGCCAGCAGTTTTTTTCCAGGGAGCAATCAGCCCCAGCATTTT
TRBD2	-	TRBV7-9	TRBJ2-5	CASINSGSGETQYF	TGTGCCAGCATAAATAGCGGGAGCGGAGAGACCCAGTACTTC
-	-	TRBV9	TRBJ2-2	CASSVGTSNTGELFF	TGTGCCAGCAGCGTAGGTACATCGAACACCGGGGAGCTGTTTTTT
-	-	TRBV5-1	TRBJ2-2	CASSFGQELFF	TGCGCCAGCAGCTTCGGACAGGAGCTGTTTTTT
-	once	TRBV2	TRBJ2-7	CASSVVFLEQYF	TGTGCCAGCAGTGTTGTGTTCCTCGAGCAGTACTTC
TRBD1	-	TRBV15	TRBJ1-1	CATSRGQITEAFF	TGTGCCACCAGCAGGGGACAGATCACTGAAGCTTTCTTT
-	-	TRBV5-1	TRBJ1-2	CASSLGANYGYTF	TGCGCCAGCAGCTTGGGCGCGAACTATGGCTACACCTTC
-	-	TRBV20-1	TRBJ2-7	CSYGIAYEQYF	TGCAGTTACGGTATCGCCTACGAGCAGTACTTC
TRBD1	-	TRBV6-1	TRBJ2-7	CASSEYGTGGYEQYF	TGTGCCAGCAGTGAGTACGGGACAGGGGGGTACGAGCAGTACTTC
-	-	TRBV21-1	TRBJ2-5	CASTPGLTGGSETQYF	TGTGCCAGCACCCCAGGTCTAACGGGAGGTTCGGAGACCCAGTACTTC
-	-	TRBV2	TRBJ1-2	CASSEGALYGYTF	TGTGCCAGCAGCGAGGGAGCCCTTTATGGCTACACCTTC
-	once	TRBV11-2	TRBJ2-7	CASSRTDYEQYF	TGTGCCAGCAGCAGGACAGACTACGAGCAGTACTTC
TRBD2	-	TRBV13	TRBJ2-3	CASSLERDSSTDTQYF	TGTGCCAGCAGCTTAGAGCGGGATTCTAGCACAGATACGCAGTATTTT
TRBD1	-	TRBV7-6	TRBJ2-1	CASSFGTGGIDEQFF	TGTGCCAGCAGCTTCGGGACAGGGGGTATCGATGAGCAGTTCTTC
TRBD1	-	TRBV11-2	TRBJ2-2	CASSRTGAGELFF	TGTGCCAGCAGTAGGACAGGGGCCGGGGAGCTGTTTTTT
TRBD1	-	TRBV28	TRBJ1-5	CASRVPGQGHQPQHF	TGTGCCAGCAGGGTTCCGGGACAGGGGCATCAGCCCCAGCATTTT
TRBD2	once	TRBV5-4	TRBJ2-7	CASSLGGVSSYEQYF	TGTGCCAGCAGCCTGGGGGGGGTGTCCTCCTACGAGCAGTACTTC
-	-	TRBV5-1	TRBJ2-3	CASSPDRSPTDTQYF	TGCGCCAGCAGCCCGGACAGATCCCCCACAGATACGCAGTATTTT
-	-	TRBV5-6	TRBJ2-3	CASSSLQGTDTDTQYF	TGTGCCAGCAGCTCCCTACAGGGAACGGACACGGATACGCAGTATTTT
TRBD1	-	TRBV4-1	TRBJ2-2	CASSQVQGAEGELFF	TGCGCCAGCAGCCAAGTTCAGGGGGCTGAGGGGGAGCTGTTTTTT
-	-	TRBV6-5	TRBJ2-2	CASTIGGGELFF	TGTGCCAGCACTATCGGGGGTGGGGAGCTGTTTTTT
-	once	TRBV19	TRBJ2-1	CASSIAASDNEQFF	TGTGCCAGTAGTATAGCCGCGTCTGACAATGAGCAGTTCTTC
TRBD2	-	TRBV4-1	TRBJ2-3	CASSQLAGVADTQYF	TGCGCCAGCAGCCAACTAGCGGGAGTAGCAGATACGCAGTATTTT
TRBD2	-	TRBV14	TRBJ2-3	CASSQSSGSTDTQYF	TGTGCCAGCAGCCAGAGTAGCGGGAGCACAGATACGCAGTATTTT
-	-	TRBV9	TRBJ2-3	CASSATGSSTDTQYF	TGTGCCAGCAGCGCGACAGGATCTAGCACAGATACGCAGTATTTT
TRBD2	-	TRBV4-1	TRBJ2-7	CASSQDTGLAVYEQYF	TGCGCCAGCAGCCAAGATACAGGACTAGCGGTGTACGAGCAGTACTTC
-	-	TRBV11-2	TRBJ2-1	CASSLGLGLNEQFF	TGTGCCAGCAGCTTGGGCCTTGGACTAAATGAGCAGTTCTTC
-	-	TRBV7-8	TRBJ2-2	CASSTTNTGELFF	TGTGCCAGCAGCACTACGAACACCGGGGAGCTGTTTTTT
TRBD1	once	TRBV4-1	TRBJ2-1	CASSPRGQVDNEQFF	TGCGCCAGCAGCCCGAGGGGACAGGTCGACAATGAGCAGTTCTTC
-	once	TRBV5-6	TRBJ2-7	CASSSDSSYEQYF	TGTGCCAGCAGCTCCGACAGTTCCTACGAGCAGTACTTC
-	-	TRBV14	TRBJ2-7	CASSQDVGAYEQYF	TGTGCCAGCAGCCAAGATGTAGGGGCATACGAGCAGTACTTC
TRBD2	-	TRBV4-1	TRBJ2-7	CASSQWTSGSYEQYF	TGCGCCAGCAGCCAGTGGACTAGCGGATCCTACGAGCAGTACTTC
-	-	TRBV5-4	TRBJ2-2	CASSLLVGNTGELFF	TGTGCCAGCAGCTTATTGGTCGGGAACACCGGGGAGCTGTTTTTT
TRBD2	-	TRBV5-4	TRBJ2-3	CASSGLAGGSDTQYF	TGTGCCAGCAGCGGACTAGCGGGAGGGTCAGATACGCAGTATTTT
-	once	TRBV25-1	TRBJ2-1	CASSDRYNEQFF	TGTGCCAGCAGTGACCGGTACAATGAGCAGTTCTTC
TRBD2	-	TRBV19	TRBJ2-7	CASSWTSGSLSYEQYF	TGTGCCAGTAGTTGGACTAGCGGGAGCCTCTCCTACGAGCAGTACTTC
-	-	TRBV9	TRBJ2-7	CASSVDSGRLRDEQYF	TGTGCCAGCAGCGTAGACAGTGGGCGACTACGCGACGAGCAGTACTTC
-	-	TRBV27	TRBJ1-1	CASSLGVRAEAFF	TGTGCCAGCAGTTTAGGGGTGAGGGCTGAAGCTTTCTTT
-	-	TRBV5-1	TRBJ2-1	CASSLRLASSYNEQFF	TGCGCCAGCAGCTTGAGACTTGCGAGCTCCTACAATGAGCAGTTCTTC
-	-	TRBV7-6	TRBJ2-2	CASSLALNTGELFF	TGTGCCAGCAGCTTAGCTCTGAACACCGGGGAGCTGTTTTTT